This T cell receptor (beta chain) was recovered during a study of shared clonotypes between healthy human individuals. Overall study: For every donor, three CD4 naive, three CD4 memory, two CD8 naive and one CD8 memory plates were used.

With 3 bases removed from V and 5 bases from J, the gap between germline ends came to 13 bases. CDR3 size: 14 residues. Germline V gene sequence: CDR1 MNHEY, CDR2 SMNVEV (reference sequence). Profiling relied on immunoSEQ multiplex PCR, and the TCRdb table lists in-frame clones only, not all of them. The data hold about a million clones, with roughly 80% observed a single time. The sample taken for sequencing was memory CD4+ T cells from PBMCs. Indicated subset: CD45RA-negative fraction. The sequence derives from a man aged 18 to 30 in good health. Some clones in this sample may be carry-over from other donors' samples. This chain joins TRBV27 and TRBJ2-5; D is perhaps TRBD1 (6 bases). CDR3: CASSFAGADETQYF. The CDR3 DNA sequence: TGTGCCAGCAGTTTCGCAGGGGCTGACGAGACCCAGTACTTC.